The sequence of this T cell receptor beta chain was determined in a study of cytomegalovirus exposure and HLA in healthy donors (dated by TCRdb to 2017 to 2019). In the study overall: In an earlier analysis of about 560 of the donors, about 270 Gb of sequence data and 90 million to 120 million unique TCR beta sequences from roughly 200 million T cells were reported. Roughly 300 gigabases of sequencing data and 80 million or so unique TCR sequences were included in an early release covering 500 to 750 HLA-typed donors. Among the 398 genotyped donors, around 81% belonged to the genetic ancestry cluster associated with self-reported Caucasian donors. The study was designed to test whether signatures of past pathogen exposure could be identified by cataloging public T cell receptors. The study used immunosequencing to profile the T cell repertoires of under 700 subjects and linked those repertoires to cytomegalovirus serostatus. A separate validation cohort of over a hundred different subjects was used in addition to the roughly 700-subject first cohort. The study combined high-throughput TCR immunosequencing, statistical association of individual TCRs with disease status, and machine learning to predict cytomegalovirus infection status. A later analysis re-analyzed previously published TCR beta repertoires from 600 to 850 donors and added high-resolution HLA genotyping to study TCR occurrence patterns. Rather than drawing on any new phenotypic data, the later analysis identified candidate immune exposures from TCR beta sequences and the way those sequences occurred across donors. An earlier analysis of fewer than 750 of the donors used high-throughput TCR beta sequencing to judge whether each TCR beta V gene segment behaved as functional or pseudogenic. Donor age, sex, ethnicity and CMV serostatus were compiled together with the repertoire data. Genome-wide SNP genotypes for about 55% of the roughly 670 donors were used in a later genetic analysis, which treated that subset as a discovery cohort. All discovery cohort repertoires had been generated using a single sequencing platform. HLA typing covered class I and class II loci at four-digit resolution. Typing coverage varied by locus: roughly 620-630 donors for A, B, C, DRB1 and DQB1; 522 for DQA1; around 610 for DPA1; 450 to 480 for DPB1. Because of strong linkage in the cohort, roughly five DR-DQ haplotypes were treated as single units for association and clustering. Across some 400 genotyped donors of the cohort, an average of about 220,000 unique TCR beta nucleotide sequences per donor were sequenced, and 15% to 20% of those sequences were non-productive.

General study outcomes and caveats: A cluster of highly shared sequence variants was judged likely to be a technical artifact of the sequencing pipeline. The cohort was sequenced for TCR beta chains only, and without alpha or paired-chain data the features that could be detected were limited. A later analysis found that HLA-associated TCR beta chains were more clonally expanded and had lower generation probabilities than equally common non-associated chains. Because counts were too low, around 18 rarely observed V segments, including chromosome 9 orphons, were left out of the earlier analysis of 587 of the donors. At a false discovery rate of 0.05, a later analysis linked 16,951 TCR beta sequences to specific HLA alleles. A total of 150 to 200 TCR beta chains were listed by the study as associated with cytomegalovirus. In a later analysis, the rate of TCR association differed among HLA loci, with DRB1 alleles having the most associated TCRs and HLA-C alleles having the fewest. According to a later genetic analysis, donors in an Asian-associated ancestry cluster had fewer N-insertions in productive TCRs than the approximately 630-donor mean. CMV serostatus was the only immune exposure information available for the cohort. An earlier analysis of several hundred of the donors showed that most TCR beta V segments appeared in productive rearrangements either about 87% or about 30% of the time, which broadly matched IMGT annotations. Most TCR sequences were seen in very few donors, while some public TCRs were found in many individuals. V-gene and J-gene trimming of TCR beta chains was associated with a missense DCLRE1C variant in a later genetic analysis, and the association was replicated in an independent cohort. The classifier was reported to diagnose cytomegalovirus status with high specificity and sensitivity in both the original cohort and the validation cohort. HLA typing was unavailable for some donors at each locus, so association tests used only the typed subset. Presence/absence analyses assumed roughly uniform sequencing depth across donors, an assumption that may not hold. A further reported finding was that TCR beta sequences accurately predicted the HLA-A and HLA-B alleles for most subjects in the first cohort. Linkage disequilibrium might explain the correlated functional status among segregating V segments, but an unknown experimental factor could not be ruled out. Strong co-occurrence of HLA alleles, especially DR and DQ, made assigning TCR associations to individual alleles difficult. According to a later analysis, parvovirus B19, influenza, CMV and Epstein-Barr virus appeared linked to several top co-occurrence clusters. In vitro tests confirmed that a few of the cytomegalovirus-associated TCR beta chains recognize cytomegalovirus antigens. It was suggested by the authors that the approach could potentially be generalized to other disease states and immunological phenotypes. According to a later analysis, most CMV-associated TCR beta chains appeared to be HLA-restricted, and the HLA associations seemed to be driven largely by CMV exposure.

The cohort was made up of roughly 670 healthy bone marrow donors. All cohort members were sampled while nominally healthy, although unrecorded immune exposures were likely present. The donor was CMV seronegative and belonged to the group of roughly 330 seronegative cohort members. A peripheral blood sample was provided by each donor, and peripheral blood mononuclear cells were used for TCR beta sequencing. The Qiagen DNeasy Blood Extraction Kit was used to extract genomic DNA from the blood cell samples. As regards this clone: What antigen it recognizes has not been identified. Qualities for individual bases were not recorded, and no much larger clone is one base off.

The library came from the immunoSEQ multiplex PCR assay. A mixture of 60 forward primers for TCR Vbeta segments and 13 reverse primers for TCR Jbeta segments was used in the multiplex PCR. The CDR3 region of rearranged TCR beta genes was amplified from genomic DNA by a multiplex PCR assay. The amplified TCR beta libraries were sequenced on the Illumina HiSeq System as 87-base-pair reads. As for the original processing: In a later analysis, roughly 80 million unique TCR beta chains were counted across the roughly 610 repertoires, and roughly 10 million of these chains were shared by at least two donors. Raw reads were error-corrected and collapsed into unique sequences by a nearest-neighbor algorithm in which closely related sequences were merged to remove PCR and sequencing errors. CDR3 sequences were aligned to IMGT reference sequences to assign V, D and J gene segments. For a sequence to be retained, a match of at least six nucleotides was required to both a V gene segment and a J gene segment. Rearrangements were classified as productive when the CDR3 lacked stop codons and remained in frame with V and J, and all other rearrangements were classified as non-productive. Following IMGT convention, CDR3 was defined as the stretch from the second conserved V-encoded cysteine up to the conserved J-encoded phenylalanine. The earlier analysis of 587 of the donors excluded sequences that lacked an unambiguous match to a single V gene segment. In an earlier analysis of a few hundred of the donors, V segments were called functional above 56.7% productive rearrangements and were called segregating when the between-donor standard deviation exceeded 5%. To diagnose cytomegalovirus status from the catalog of TCR beta chain sequences, a statistical classification framework was built. V and J gene assignment, in a later analysis, came from comparing TCR nucleotide sequences with IMGT/GENE-DB human TR gene sequences. A later analysis assigned CDR3 sequences and most-parsimonious VDJ recombination scenarios with the TCRdist pipeline. In a later analysis, each TCR beta chain was defined by its CDR3 amino acid sequence together with its V-gene family, and reads without a unique V-gene family were excluded. As a way to deal with suspected cross-contamination and a sequencing artifact, a later analysis dropped 450 to 600 nucleotide sequences that were highly shared and had low generation probability. In a later analysis, a clonal expansion index for each public chain was calculated from normalized within-repertoire ranks of inferred template counts. A later analysis computed generation probabilities with a VDJ recombination model fitted to out-of-frame rearrangements, and checked the results against IGoR. In a later analysis, TCR-TCR, TCR-HLA and TCR-CMV co-occurrence was scored with hypergeometric tests, and a repertoire-size bias correction was applied to TCR pairs. To estimate false discovery rates, a later analysis permuted the HLA or CMV assignments 20 times. In a later analysis, co-occurring TCRs were grouped using DBSCAN, and TCRdist sequence similarity was added for clustering within HLA-allele-positive subsets. Repertoires with fewer than 30,000 or more than 120,000 public chains were left out of co-occurrence clustering, as were about five repertoires with anomalous nucleotide sharing. TCRdb took over this immuneACCESS table, retaining in-frame rearrangements with V and J assigned. Such tables are incomplete; in checked studies, under half of the missing clones stem from an unresolved V gene, and the remainder is unexplained. For V, J and clone size, that table is used; D and trimming come from the DNA. The sample table contains about 110,000 clones; only one count was recorded for approximately 71% of them. 2.5% of the sample is taken by the ten largest.

The receptor was isolated from a man aged 35 to 55 in good health and CMV-seronegative. The sample taken for sequencing was PBMCs.

The nucleotide sequence reads as follows: TGCAGCGGCTTACGGGACTCCGGGGGCAATGAGCAGTTCTTC. This sequence encodes CSGLRDSGGNEQFF. The sequence is built from TRBV29-1 and TRBJ2-1; the D gene is possibly TRBD2, with 6 bases matching. At the junction V is shortened by 7 bases and J by 6 bases, with 19 bases in between. Based on the germline V gene, the CDR1 and CDR2 sequences are SQVTM and ANQGSEA. Measured from the cysteine to the phenylalanine, the CDR3 is 14 residues long. CDR3 DNA is the only sequence kept; it has 42 bases, read in frame from the first base.